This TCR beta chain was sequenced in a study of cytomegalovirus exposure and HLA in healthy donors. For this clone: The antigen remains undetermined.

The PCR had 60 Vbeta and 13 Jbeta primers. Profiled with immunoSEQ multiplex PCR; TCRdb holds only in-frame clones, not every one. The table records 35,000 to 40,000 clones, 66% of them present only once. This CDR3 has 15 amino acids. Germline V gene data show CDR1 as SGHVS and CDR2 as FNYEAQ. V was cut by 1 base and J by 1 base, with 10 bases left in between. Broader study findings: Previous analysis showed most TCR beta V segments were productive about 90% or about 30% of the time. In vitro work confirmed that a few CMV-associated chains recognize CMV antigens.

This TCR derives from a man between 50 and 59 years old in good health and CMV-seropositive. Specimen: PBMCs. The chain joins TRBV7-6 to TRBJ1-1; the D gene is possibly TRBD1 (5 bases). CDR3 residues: CASSLGGGRNTEAFF. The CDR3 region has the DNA TGTGCCAGCAGCTTAGGGGGGGGGAGGAACACTGAAGCTTTCTTT.